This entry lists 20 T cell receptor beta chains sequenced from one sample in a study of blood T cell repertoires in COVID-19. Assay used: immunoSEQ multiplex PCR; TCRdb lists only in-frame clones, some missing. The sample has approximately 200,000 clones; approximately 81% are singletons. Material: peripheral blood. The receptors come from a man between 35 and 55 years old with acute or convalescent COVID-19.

CDR3 nucleotide sequence: TGTGCCAGCAGTTTTAAGGGGAATTCACCCCTCCACTTT. It is translated as CASSFKGNSPLHF. The chain joins TRBV27 to TRBJ1-6; weak D call: TRBD1 (5 bases). This CDR3 is 13 amino acids long. Trimming removed 3 bases from V and 7 bases from J, with 7 bases in between. Germline CDR1 MNHEY, CDR2 SMNVEV (reference sequence).

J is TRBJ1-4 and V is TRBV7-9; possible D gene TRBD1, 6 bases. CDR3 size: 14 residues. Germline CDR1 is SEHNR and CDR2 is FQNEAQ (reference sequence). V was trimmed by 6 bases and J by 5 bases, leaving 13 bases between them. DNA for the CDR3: TGTGCCAGCAGTTCCGGGACACTCAATGAAAAACTGTTTTTT. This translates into CASSSGTLNEKLFF.

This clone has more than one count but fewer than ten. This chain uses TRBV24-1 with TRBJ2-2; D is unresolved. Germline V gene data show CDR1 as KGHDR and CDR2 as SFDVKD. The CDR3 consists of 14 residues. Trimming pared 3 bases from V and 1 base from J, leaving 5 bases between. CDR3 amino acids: CATSDTRNTGELFF. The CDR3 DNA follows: TGTGCCACCAGTGATACCAGGAACACCGGGGAGCTGTTTTTT.

The CDR3 DNA sequence: TGTGCCAGCAGCTTTAGCGGGCCCAGCTCCTACAATGAGCAGTTCTTC. Protein product: CASSFSGPSSYNEQFF. The chain has TRBV5-6 and TRBJ2-1, with TRBD2 matching over 7 bases. The CDR3 sequence is 16 residues long. Per the germline V gene, CDR1 is SGHDT and CDR2 is YYEEEE. V lost 2 bases and J lost 0; bases outside the gene matches: 5.

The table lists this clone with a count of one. The CDR3 DNA reads as TGTGCCAGCAGCGTAGAGGTAGGGACAGATGGCTACACCTTC. It yields the protein CASSVEVGTDGYTF. The V call is TRBV9, the J call TRBJ1-2; 7 positions match TRBD1. Germline assignment: CDR1 SGDLS and CDR2 YYNGEE. The CDR3 sequence is 14 residues long. V shed 0 bases and J 6 bases; nucleotides not matched to a gene: 5.

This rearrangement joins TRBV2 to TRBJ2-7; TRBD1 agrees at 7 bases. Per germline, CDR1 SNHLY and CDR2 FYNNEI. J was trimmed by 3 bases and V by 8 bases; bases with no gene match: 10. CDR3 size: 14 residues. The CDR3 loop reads CASRLDRALYEQYF. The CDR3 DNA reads TGTGCCAGCCGCCTTGACAGGGCCCTCTACGAGCAGTACTTC.

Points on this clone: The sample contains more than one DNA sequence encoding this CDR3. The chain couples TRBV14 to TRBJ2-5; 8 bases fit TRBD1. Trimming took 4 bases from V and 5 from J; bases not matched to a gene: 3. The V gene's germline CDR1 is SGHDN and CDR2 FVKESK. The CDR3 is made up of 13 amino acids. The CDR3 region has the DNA TGTGCCAGCAGCCCCAGGGGGCGCGAGACCCAGTACTTC. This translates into CASSPRGRETQYF.

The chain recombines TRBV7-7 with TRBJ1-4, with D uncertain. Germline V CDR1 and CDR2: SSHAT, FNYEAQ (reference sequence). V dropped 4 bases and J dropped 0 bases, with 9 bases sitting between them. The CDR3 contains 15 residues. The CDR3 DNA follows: TGTGCCAGCAGCTCCGGGATTTCAACTAATGAAAAACTGTTTTTT. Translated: CASSSGISTNEKLFF.

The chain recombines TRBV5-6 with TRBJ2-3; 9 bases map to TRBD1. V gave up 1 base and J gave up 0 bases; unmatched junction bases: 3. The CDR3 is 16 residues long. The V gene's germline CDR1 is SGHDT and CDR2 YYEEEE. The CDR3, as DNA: TGTGCCAGCAGCTTGAGGACAGGGGCTAGCACAGATACGCAGTATTTT. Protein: CASSLRTGASTDTQYF.

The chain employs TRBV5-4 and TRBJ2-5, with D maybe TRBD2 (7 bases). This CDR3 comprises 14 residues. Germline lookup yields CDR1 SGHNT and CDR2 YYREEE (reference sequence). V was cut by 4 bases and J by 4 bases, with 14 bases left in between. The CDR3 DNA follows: TGTGCCAGCAGCGATGGGGGGGCCGGAGAGACCCAGTACTTC. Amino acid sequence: CASSDGGAGETQYF.

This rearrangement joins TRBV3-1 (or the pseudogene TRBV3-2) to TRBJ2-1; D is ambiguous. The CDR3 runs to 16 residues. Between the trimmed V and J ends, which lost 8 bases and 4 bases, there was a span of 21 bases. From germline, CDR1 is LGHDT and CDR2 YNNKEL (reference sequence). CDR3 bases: TGTGCCAGCCAGCGAGCTGCCGCCCCCCTTTACAATGAGCAGTTCTTC. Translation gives CASQRAAAPLYNEQFF.

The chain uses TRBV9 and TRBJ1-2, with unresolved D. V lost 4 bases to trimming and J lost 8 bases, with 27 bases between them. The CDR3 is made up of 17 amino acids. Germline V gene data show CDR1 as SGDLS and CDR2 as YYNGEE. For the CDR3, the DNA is TGTGCCAGCAGCAAGAATACACACCCGTCAGGAGGGAAAGGCTACACCTTC. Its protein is CASSKNTHPSGGKGYTF. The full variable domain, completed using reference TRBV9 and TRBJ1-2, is DSGVTQTPKHLITATGQRVTLRCSPRSGDLSVYWYQQSLDQGLQFLIQYYNGEERAKGNILERFSAQQFPDLHSELNLSSLELGDSALYFCASSKNTHPSGGKGYTFGSGTRLTVV.

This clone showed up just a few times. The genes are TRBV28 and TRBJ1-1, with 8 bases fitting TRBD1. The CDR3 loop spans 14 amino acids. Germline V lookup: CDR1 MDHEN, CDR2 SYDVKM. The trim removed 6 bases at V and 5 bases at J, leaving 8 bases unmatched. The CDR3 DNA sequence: TGTGCCAGCAGGTATACAGGGGGGAGGACTGAAGCTTTCTTT. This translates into CASRYTGGRTEAFF.

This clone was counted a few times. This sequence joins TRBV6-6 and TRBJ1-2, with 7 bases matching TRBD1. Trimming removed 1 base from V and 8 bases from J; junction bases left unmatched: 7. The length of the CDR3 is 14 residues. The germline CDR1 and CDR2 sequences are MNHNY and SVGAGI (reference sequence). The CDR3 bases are TGTGCCAGCAGTTACTTAACAGGGGAGCGGGGCTACACCTTC. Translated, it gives CASSYLTGERGYTF.

CDR3 sequence reads: CASSRYRAETQYF. CDR3 bases: TGCGCCAGCAGCCGCTACAGGGCAGAGACCCAGTACTTC. V is TRBV4-1 and J is TRBJ2-5; D is possibly TRBD1 (6 bases). The CDR3 sequence is 13 residues long. With 4 bases removed from V and 4 bases from J, the gap between germline ends came to 10 bases. Germline assignment: CDR1 MGHRA and CDR2 YSYEKL.

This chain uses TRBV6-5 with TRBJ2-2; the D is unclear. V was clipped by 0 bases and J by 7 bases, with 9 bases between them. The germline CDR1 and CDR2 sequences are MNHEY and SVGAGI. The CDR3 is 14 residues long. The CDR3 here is CASSYSQRIGELFF. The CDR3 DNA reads TGTGCCAGCAGTTACTCGCAGAGGATCGGGGAGCTGTTTTTT.

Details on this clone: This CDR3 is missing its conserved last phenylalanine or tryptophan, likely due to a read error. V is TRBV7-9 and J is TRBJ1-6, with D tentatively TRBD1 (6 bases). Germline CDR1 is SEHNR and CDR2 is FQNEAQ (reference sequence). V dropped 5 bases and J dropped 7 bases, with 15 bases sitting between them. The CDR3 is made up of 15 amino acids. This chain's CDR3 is CASSAGGQRNSPLHL. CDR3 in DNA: TGTGCCAGCAGCGCGGGAGGACAGCGAAATTCACCCCTCCACCTT.

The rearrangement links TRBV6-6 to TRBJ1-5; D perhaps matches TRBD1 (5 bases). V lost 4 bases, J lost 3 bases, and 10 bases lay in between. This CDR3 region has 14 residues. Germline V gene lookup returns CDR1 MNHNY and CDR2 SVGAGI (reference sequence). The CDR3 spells CASSLSTDNQPQHF. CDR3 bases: TGTGCCAGCAGTTTGTCGACAGACAATCAGCCCCAGCATTTT.

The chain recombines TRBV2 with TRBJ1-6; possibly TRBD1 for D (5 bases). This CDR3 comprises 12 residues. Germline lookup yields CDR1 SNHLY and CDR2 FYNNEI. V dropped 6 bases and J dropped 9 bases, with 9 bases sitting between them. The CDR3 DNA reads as TGTGCCAGCAGGGGGGACTTTTCACCCCTCCACTTT. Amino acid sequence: CASRGDFSPLHF.

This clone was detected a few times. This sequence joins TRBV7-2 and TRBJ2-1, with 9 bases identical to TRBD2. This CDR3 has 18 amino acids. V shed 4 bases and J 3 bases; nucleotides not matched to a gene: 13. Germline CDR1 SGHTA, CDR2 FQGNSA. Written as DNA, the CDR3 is TGTGCCAGCAGCTCCAAAGGGGTGCGGGGGGGCCGCTACAATGAGCAGTTCTTC. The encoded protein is CASSSKGVRGGRYNEQFF. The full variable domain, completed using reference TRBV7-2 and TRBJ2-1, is GAGVSQSPSNKVTEKGKDVELRCDPISGHTALYWYRQSLGQGLEFLIYFQGNSAPDKSGLPSDRFSAERTGGSVSTLTIQRTQQEDSAVYLCASSSKGVRGGRYNEQFFGPGTRLTVL.